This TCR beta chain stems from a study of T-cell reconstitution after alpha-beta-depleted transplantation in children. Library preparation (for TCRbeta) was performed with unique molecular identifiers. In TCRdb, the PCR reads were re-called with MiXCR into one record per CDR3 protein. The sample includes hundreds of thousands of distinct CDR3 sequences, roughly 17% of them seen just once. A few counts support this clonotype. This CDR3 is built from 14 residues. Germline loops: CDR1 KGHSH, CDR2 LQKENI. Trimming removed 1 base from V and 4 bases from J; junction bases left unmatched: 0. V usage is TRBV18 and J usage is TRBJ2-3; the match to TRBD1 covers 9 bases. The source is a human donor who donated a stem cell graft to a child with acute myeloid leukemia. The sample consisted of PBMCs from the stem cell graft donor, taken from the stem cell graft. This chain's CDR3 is CASSPRDRADTQYF. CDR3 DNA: TGTGCCAGCTCACCACGGGACAGGGCAGATACGCAGTATTTT.